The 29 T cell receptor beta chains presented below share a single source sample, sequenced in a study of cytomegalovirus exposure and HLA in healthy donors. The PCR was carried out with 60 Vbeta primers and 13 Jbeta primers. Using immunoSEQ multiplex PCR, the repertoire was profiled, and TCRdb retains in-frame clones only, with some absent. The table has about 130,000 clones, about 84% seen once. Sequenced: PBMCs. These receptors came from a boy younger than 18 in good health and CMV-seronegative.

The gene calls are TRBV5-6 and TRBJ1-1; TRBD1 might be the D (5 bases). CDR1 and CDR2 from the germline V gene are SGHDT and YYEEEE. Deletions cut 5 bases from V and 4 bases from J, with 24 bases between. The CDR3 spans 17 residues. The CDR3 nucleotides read TGTGCCAGCAGATTTTGGCCAGGGTCTGCCCGGAGCACTGAAGCTTTCTTT. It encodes CASRFWPGSARSTEAFF.

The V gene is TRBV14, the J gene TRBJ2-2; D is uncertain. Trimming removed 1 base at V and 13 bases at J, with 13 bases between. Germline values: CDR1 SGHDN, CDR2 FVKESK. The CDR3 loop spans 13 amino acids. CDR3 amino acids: CASSQAPGVVLFF. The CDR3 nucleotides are TGTGCCAGCAGCCAAGCACCGGGTGTCGTGCTGTTTTTT.

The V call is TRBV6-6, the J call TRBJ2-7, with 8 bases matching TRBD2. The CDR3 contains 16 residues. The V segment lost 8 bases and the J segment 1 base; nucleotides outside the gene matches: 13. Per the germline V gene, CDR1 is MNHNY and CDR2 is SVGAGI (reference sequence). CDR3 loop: CASSPLWGGGSYEQYF. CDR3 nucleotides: TGTGCCAGCTCCCCCCTTTGGGGCGGGGGGTCCTACGAGCAGTACTTC.

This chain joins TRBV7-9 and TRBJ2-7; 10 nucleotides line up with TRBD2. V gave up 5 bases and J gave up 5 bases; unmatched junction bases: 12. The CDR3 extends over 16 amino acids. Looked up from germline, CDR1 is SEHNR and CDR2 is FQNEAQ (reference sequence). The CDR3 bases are TGTGCCAGCAGCCCCCCGGGGCTAGCGGGAGTCCACGAGCAGTACTTC. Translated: CASSPPGLAGVHEQYF.

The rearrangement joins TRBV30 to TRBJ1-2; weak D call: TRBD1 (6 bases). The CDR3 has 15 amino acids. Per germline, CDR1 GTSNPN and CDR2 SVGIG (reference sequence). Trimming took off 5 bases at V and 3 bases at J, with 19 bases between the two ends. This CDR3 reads CAWEDRRRVYYGYTF. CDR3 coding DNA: TGTGCCTGGGAAGACAGGAGAAGAGTTTACTATGGCTACACCTTC.

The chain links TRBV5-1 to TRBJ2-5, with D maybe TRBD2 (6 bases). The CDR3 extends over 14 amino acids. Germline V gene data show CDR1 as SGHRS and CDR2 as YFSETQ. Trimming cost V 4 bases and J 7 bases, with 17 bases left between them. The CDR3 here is CASSTGTSGRTQYF. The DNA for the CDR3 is TGCGCCAGCAGCACGGGGACTTCCGGAAGGACCCAGTACTTC.

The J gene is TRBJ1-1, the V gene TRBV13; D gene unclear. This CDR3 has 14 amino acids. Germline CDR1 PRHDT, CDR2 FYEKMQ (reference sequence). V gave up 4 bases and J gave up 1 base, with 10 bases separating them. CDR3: CASSSGLTNTEAFF. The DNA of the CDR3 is TGTGCCAGCAGCTCAGGACTTACGAACACTGAAGCTTTCTTT.

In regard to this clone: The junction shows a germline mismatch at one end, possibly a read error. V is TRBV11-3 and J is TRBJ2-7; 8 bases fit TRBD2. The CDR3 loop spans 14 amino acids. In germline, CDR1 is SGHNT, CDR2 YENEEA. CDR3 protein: CASSSTGTSSSPNF. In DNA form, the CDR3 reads TGTGCCAGCAGCTCAACCGGGACTAGTAGTTCCCCCAACTTC.

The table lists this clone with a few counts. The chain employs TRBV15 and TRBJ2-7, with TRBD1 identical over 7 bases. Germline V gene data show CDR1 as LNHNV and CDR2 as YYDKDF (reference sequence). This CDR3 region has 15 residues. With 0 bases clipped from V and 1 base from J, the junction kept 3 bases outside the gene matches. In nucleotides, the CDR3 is TGTGCCACCAGCAGAGATCCGGGACAGTCCTACGAGCAGTACTTC. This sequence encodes CATSRDPGQSYEQYF. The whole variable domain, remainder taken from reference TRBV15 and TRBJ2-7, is DAMVIQNPRYQVTQFGKPVTLSCSQTLNHNVMYWYQQKSSQAPKLLFHYYDKDFNNEADTPDNFQSRRPNTSFCFLDIRSPGLGDTAMYLCATSRDPGQSYEQYFGPGTRLTVT.

CDR3 in amino acids: CASSKGTANTEAFF. In DNA, the CDR3 is TGTGCCAGCAGCAAGGGGACAGCGAACACTGAAGCTTTCTTT. This chain links TRBV6-6 with TRBJ1-1, with 7 bases that match TRBD1. Germline lookup yields CDR1 MNHNY and CDR2 SVGAGI (reference sequence). Trimming cost V 6 bases and J 1 base; bases outside gene matches: 5. The CDR3 is made up of 14 amino acids.

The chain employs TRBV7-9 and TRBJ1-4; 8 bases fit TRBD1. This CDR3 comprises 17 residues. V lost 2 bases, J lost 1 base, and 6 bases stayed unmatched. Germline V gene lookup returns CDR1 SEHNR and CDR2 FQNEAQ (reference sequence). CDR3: CASSLRTGQGTNEKLFF. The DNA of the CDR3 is TGTGCCAGCAGCTTACGAACCGGACAGGGAACTAATGAAAAACTGTTTTTT.

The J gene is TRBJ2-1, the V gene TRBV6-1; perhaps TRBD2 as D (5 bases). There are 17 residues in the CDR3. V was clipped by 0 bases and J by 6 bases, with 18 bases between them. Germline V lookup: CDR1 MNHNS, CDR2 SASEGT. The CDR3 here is CASSEAVSSGPFNEQFF. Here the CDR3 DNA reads TGTGCCAGCAGTGAAGCTGTCTCCAGCGGACCCTTCAATGAGCAGTTCTTC.

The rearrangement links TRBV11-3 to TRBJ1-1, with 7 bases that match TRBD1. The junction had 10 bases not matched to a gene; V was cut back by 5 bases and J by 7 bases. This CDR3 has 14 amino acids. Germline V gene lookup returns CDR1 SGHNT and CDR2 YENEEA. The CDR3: CASSPAAGTVEAFF. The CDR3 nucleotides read TGTGCCAGCAGCCCGGCAGCCGGGACAGTTGAAGCTTTCTTT.

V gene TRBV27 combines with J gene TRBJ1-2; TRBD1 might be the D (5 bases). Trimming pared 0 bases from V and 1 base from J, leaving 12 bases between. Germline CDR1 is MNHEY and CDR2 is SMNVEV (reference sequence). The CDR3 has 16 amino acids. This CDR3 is CASSLSPGTGNYGYTF. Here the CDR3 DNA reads TGTGCCAGCAGTTTATCTCCGGGGACTGGTAACTATGGCTACACCTTC.

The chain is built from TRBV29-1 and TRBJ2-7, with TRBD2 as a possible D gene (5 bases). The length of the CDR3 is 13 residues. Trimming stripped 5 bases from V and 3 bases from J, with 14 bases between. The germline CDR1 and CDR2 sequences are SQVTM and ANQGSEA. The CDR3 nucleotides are TGCAGCGTTAAAAGTGGGAGCTACTACGAGCAGTACTTC. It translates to CSVKSGSYYEQYF.

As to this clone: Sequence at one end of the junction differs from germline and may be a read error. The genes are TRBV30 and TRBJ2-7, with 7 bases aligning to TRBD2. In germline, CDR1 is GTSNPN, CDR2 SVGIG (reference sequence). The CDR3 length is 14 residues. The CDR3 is CAWSVRREPYERYF. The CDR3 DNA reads TGTGCCTGGAGTGTAAGGCGGGAGCCCTACGAGCGGTACTTC.

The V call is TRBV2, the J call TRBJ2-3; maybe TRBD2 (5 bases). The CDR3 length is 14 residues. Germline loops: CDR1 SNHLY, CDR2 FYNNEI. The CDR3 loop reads CADERSGVTDTQYF. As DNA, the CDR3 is TGTGCAGATGAGCGCAGCGGCGTCACAGATACGCAGTATTTT.

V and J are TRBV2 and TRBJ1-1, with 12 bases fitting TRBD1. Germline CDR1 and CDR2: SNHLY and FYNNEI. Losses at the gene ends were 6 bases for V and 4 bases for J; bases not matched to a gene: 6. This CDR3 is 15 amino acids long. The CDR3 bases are TGTGCCAGCAGGGGGGACAGGGGGCTCGGCACTGAAGCTTTCTTT. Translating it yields CASRGDRGLGTEAFF.

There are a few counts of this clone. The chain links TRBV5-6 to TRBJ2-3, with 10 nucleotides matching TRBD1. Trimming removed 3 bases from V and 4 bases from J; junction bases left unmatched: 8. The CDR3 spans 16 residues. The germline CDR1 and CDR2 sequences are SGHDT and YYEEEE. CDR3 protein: CASSSGLGTGADTQYF. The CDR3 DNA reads TGTGCCAGCAGCTCCGGATTGGGGACAGGGGCAGATACGCAGTATTTT.

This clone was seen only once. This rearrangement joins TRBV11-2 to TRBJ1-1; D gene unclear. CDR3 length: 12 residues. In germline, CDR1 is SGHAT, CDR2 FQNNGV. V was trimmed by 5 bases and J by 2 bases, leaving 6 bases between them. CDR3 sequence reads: CASSPLNTEAFF. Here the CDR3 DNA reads TGTGCCAGCAGCCCCCTCAACACTGAAGCTTTCTTT.

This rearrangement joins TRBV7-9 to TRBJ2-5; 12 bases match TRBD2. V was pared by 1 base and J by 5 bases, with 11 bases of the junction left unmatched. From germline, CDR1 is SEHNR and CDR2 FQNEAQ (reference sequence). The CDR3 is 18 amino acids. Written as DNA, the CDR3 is TGTGCCAGCAGCTTAGGACTAGCGGGAGTCCCGCTCCAGGAGACCCAGTACTTC. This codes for CASSLGLAGVPLQETQYF.

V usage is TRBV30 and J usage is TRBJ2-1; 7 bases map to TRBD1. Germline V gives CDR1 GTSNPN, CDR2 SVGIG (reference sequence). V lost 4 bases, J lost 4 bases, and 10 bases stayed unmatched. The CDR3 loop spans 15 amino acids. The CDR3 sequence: CAWTLTGAPYNEQFF. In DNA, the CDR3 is TGTGCCTGGACCCTAACAGGGGCCCCTTACAATGAGCAGTTCTTC.

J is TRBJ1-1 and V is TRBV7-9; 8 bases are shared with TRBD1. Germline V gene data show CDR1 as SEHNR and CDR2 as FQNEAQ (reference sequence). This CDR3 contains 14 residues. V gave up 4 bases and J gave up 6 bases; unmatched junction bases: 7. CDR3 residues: CASSSLGQGPEAFF. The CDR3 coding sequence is TGTGCCAGCAGCTCCCTAGGACAGGGCCCTGAAGCTTTCTTT.

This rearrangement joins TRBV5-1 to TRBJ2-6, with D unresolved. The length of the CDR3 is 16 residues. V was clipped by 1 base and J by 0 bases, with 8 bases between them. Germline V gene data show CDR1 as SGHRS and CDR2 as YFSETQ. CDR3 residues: CASSLLSRSGANVLTF. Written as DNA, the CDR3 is TGCGCCAGCAGCTTGCTTTCTCGCTCTGGGGCCAACGTCCTGACTTTC. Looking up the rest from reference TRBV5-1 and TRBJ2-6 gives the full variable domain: KAGVTQTPRYLIKTRGQQVTLSCSPISGHRSVSWYQQTPGQGLQFLFEYFSETQRNKGNFPGRFSGRQFSNSRSEMNVSTLELGDSALYLCASSLLSRSGANVLTFGAGSRLTVL.

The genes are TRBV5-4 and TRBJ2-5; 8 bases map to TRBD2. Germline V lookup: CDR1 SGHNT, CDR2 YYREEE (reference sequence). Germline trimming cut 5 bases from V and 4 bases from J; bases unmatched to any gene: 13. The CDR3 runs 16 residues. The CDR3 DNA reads TGTGCCAGCAGTTCGGGGGGGGGAGGGCCTCCAGAGACCCAGTACTTC. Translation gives CASSSGGGGPPETQYF.

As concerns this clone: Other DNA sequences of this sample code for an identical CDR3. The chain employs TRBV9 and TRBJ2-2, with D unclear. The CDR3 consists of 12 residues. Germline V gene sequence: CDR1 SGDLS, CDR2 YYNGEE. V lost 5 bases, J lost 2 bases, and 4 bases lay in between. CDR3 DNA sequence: TGTGCCAGCAGTCCTAACACCGGGGAGCTGTTTTTT. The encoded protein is CASSPNTGELFF.

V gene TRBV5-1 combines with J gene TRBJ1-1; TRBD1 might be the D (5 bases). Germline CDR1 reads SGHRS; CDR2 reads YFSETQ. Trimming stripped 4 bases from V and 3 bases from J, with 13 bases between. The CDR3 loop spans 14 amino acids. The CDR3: CASSPQGGDTEAFF. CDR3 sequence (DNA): TGCGCCAGCAGCCCCCAGGGTGGGGACACTGAAGCTTTCTTT.

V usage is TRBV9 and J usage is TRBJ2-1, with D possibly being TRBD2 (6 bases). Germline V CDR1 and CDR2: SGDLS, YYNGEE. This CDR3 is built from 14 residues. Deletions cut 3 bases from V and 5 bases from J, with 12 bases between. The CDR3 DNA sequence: TGTGCCAGCAGCGAGGAGGGTCCAGACAATGAGCAGTTCTTC. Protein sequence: CASSEEGPDNEQFF.

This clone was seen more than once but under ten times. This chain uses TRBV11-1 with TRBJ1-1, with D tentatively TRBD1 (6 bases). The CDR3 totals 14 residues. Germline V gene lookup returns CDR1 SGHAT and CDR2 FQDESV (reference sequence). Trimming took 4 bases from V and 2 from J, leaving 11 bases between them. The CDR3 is CASSSGTSNTEAFF. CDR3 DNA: TGTGCCAGCAGCTCCGGGACAAGCAACACTGAAGCTTTCTTT.